This T cell receptor beta chain was observed in a study of vaccination effects on CD4 cells after COVID-19. As for the study in general: The ViraFEST assay expanded antigen-specific CD4+ T cells with viral peptide pools before sequencing. A few convalescent patients were sampled early and late after vaccination. Study-level points and caveats: Marked clonal contraction was seen in infection- and vaccine-induced clones late after vaccination.

Upon completion of 10 to 11 days in culture, CD4+ T cells were isolated. By PCR, the person was confirmed to have had SARS-CoV-2 infection between March and December 2020. Two doses of BNT162b2 or mRNA-1273 vaccine were administered to participants. Profiling relied on immunoSEQ multiplex PCR, and the TCRdb table lists in-frame clones only, not all of them. The sample has nearly 50,000 clones; over 60% are singletons. This clone showed up just a few times. Its antigen is not identified. The source of this sequence is a human donor who had a prior SARS-CoV-2 infection. The sequencing here drew on CD4+ T cells from PBMCs cultured without peptide, taken after COVID-19 vaccination.

As DNA, the CDR3 is TGTGCCAGCAGCGGACAGGGGGCGAGTAATTCACCCCTCCACTTT. This gives the protein CASSGQGASNSPLHF. The chain couples TRBV2 to TRBJ1-6; 11 bases match TRBD1. The V and J ends lost 6 bases and 6 bases, in that order; junction bases with no gene match: 4. The CDR3 is made up of 15 amino acids. Looked up from germline, CDR1 is SNHLY and CDR2 is FYNNEI.